The 25 T cell receptor beta chains listed next were all sequenced from one sample in a study of CD8 T cells in ankylosing spondylitis. No antigen has been identified for these receptors. TCRdb re-analysed the 5' RACE reads in MiXCR, keeping a single row per CDR3 protein. The sample has under 950,000 distinct CDR3 sequences; around 19% are singletons. Overall study results and limits: The study identified a TCR beta motif of several highly homologous variants that appeared characteristic of ankylosing spondylitis blood.

Sequencing used blood, either unsorted or a sorted T cell fraction (not recorded which). The receptor source for this set is a male donor with ankylosing spondylitis.

This clonotype was seen more than once but under ten times. The rearrangement links TRBV5-1 to TRBJ2-2; 10 bases agree with TRBD2. This CDR3 region has 17 residues. Germline V gene lookup returns CDR1 SGHRS and CDR2 YFSETQ. Unmatched junction bases numbered 2, after V lost 0 bases and J lost 0 bases. CDR3 region: CASSLERGGANTGELFF. Written as DNA, the CDR3 is TGCGCCAGCAGCTTGGAGCGGGGGGGCGCGAACACCGGGGAGCTGTTTTTT.

This clonotype was observed a handful of times. The chain couples TRBV25-1 to TRBJ2-5; 8 nucleotides match TRBD2. Unmatched junction bases numbered 7, after V lost 2 bases and J lost 2 bases. CDR1 is MGHDK, CDR2 SYGVNS, per germline. There are 16 residues in the CDR3. The CDR3 protein is CASSETSGGRQETQYF. Written as DNA, the CDR3 is TGTGCCAGCAGTGAAACTAGCGGCGGTAGACAAGAGACCCAGTACTTC.

This clonotype was seen more than once but under ten times. The V gene is TRBV30, the J gene TRBJ1-6; D not certain. Trimming took off 2 bases at V and 7 bases at J, with 9 bases between the two ends. The CDR3 is 13 amino acids. Per the germline V gene, CDR1 is GTSNPN and CDR2 is SVGIG (reference sequence). CDR3 residues: CAWSKEKNSPLHF. CDR3 nucleotide sequence: TGTGCCTGGAGTAAAGAGAAGAATTCACCCCTCCACTTT.

The rearrangement links TRBV11-1 to TRBJ1-1; D may be TRBD1 (6 bases). CDR3 size: 18 residues. The V end lost 4 bases, the J end lost 1 base, and 22 bases lay between the germline ends. The germline CDR1 and CDR2 sequences are SGHAT and FQDESV (reference sequence). CDR3 loop: CASSSPVGQRAKNTEAFF. The DNA of the CDR3 is TGTGCCAGCAGCTCACCGGTGGGACAACGAGCGAAGAACACTGAAGCTTTCTTT. Complete variable domain (other parts from reference TRBV11-1 and TRBJ1-1): EAEVAQSPRYKITEKSQAVAFWCDPISGHATLYWYRQILGQGPELLVQFQDESVVDDSQLPKDRFSAERLKGVDSTLKIQPAELGDSAMYLCASSSPVGQRAKNTEAFFGQGTRLTVV.

This clonotype was observed a handful of times. This sequence joins TRBV5-1 and TRBJ2-5; D not certain. Germline values: CDR1 SGHRS, CDR2 YFSETQ. V was cut by 0 bases and J by 2 bases, with 8 bases left in between. CDR3 size: 14 residues. The DNA for the CDR3 is TGCGCCAGCAGCTTGGTGTCGGAACAAGAGACCCAGTACTTC. Encoded protein: CASSLVSEQETQYF.

The rearrangement links TRBV5-6 to TRBJ1-1; 9 bases match TRBD1. The CDR3 has 13 residues. J was trimmed by 6 bases and V by 3 bases; bases with no gene match: 3. From germline, CDR1 is SGHDT and CDR2 YYEEEE. The DNA of the CDR3 is TGTGCCAGCAGCTGGGACAGGGACCCTGAAGCTTTCTTT. It translates to CASSWDRDPEAFF. Full variable domain (remainder filled in from reference TRBV5-6 and TRBJ1-1): DAGVTQSPTHLIKTRGQQVTLRCSPKSGHDTVSWYQQALGQGPQFIFQYYEEEERQRGNFPDRFSGHQFPNYSSELNVNALLLGDSALYLCASSWDRDPEAFFGQGTRLTVV.

This chain uses TRBV12-3 or TRBV12-4 with TRBJ1-1; possible D gene TRBD1, 6 bases. Trimming left V 5 bases short and J 3 bases short, with 10 bases between. There are 13 residues in the CDR3. The CDR3 nucleotides are TGTGCCAGCAGTCCGAACAGGGACACTGAAGCTTTCTTT. It encodes CASSPNRDTEAFF.

The rearrangement links TRBV7-6 to TRBJ2-7, with D possibly TRBD1 on 5 matching bases. Germline CDR1 reads SGHVS; CDR2 reads FNYEAQ. V was shortened by 2 bases and J by 0 bases, with 11 bases between the two germline ends. CDR3 length: 15 residues. This CDR3 reads CASSLSREDSYEQYF. The CDR3 DNA reads as TGTGCCAGCAGCTTAAGCAGGGAAGACTCCTACGAGCAGTACTTC.

The sample holds many counts of this clonotype. This chain uses TRBV12-3 or TRBV12-4 with TRBJ1-2; D not resolved. Trimming left V 6 bases short and J 7 bases short, with 18 bases between. This CDR3 has 14 amino acids. The CDR3 DNA follows: TGTGCCAGCAGGAGACACAATAAAAAAGGTGGCTACACCTTC. The encoded protein is CASRRHNKKGGYTF.

This clonotype has only a few counts. The chain recombines TRBV5-8 with TRBJ2-1; the D gene could be TRBD1 or TRBD2 (5 bases each). The germline gives CDR1 SGHTS, CDR2 YDEGEE. This CDR3 spans 14 amino acids. V lost 8 bases, J lost 3 bases, and 15 bases lay in between. The CDR3 sequence is CASTGQDHYNEQFF. The CDR3 nucleotides read TGTGCCAGTACGGGGCAGGACCACTACAATGAGCAGTTCTTC.

This chain links TRBV21-1 with TRBJ2-1; the D call TRBD2 from the table was never checked on the DNA. TRBV21-1 is tagged as a pseudogene. CDR3 length: 16 amino acids. For the CDR3, the DNA is TGTGCCAGCAGCAGAACTAGCGGGGGGGCATCCGATGAGCAGTTCTTC. Amino acid sequence: CASSRTSGGASDEQFF.

The chain employs TRBV4-1 and TRBJ2-2; TRBD2 matches 7 bases. CDR1 and CDR2 from the germline V gene are MGHRA and YSYEKL. The CDR3 consists of 14 residues. The ends lost 2 bases at V and 5 bases at J; junction bases unmatched: 2. This CDR3 is CASSQREATGELFF. The CDR3 DNA is TGCGCCAGCAGCCAACGGGAGGCGACCGGGGAGCTGTTTTTT.

The chain recombines TRBV11-1 with TRBJ1-1, with TRBD1 identical over 7 bases. The V and J ends lost 5 bases and 5 bases, in that order; junction bases with no gene match: 11. The germline V gene has CDR1 SGHAT and CDR2 FQDESV (reference sequence). The CDR3 loop spans 15 amino acids. Here the CDR3 DNA reads TGTGCCAGCAGCCTCACTGAGGGGGCAAGTACTGAAGCTTTCTTT. Its protein product is CASSLTEGASTEAFF.

In this sample, this clonotype turned up a few times. V gene TRBV12-3 or TRBV12-4 combines with J gene TRBJ2-3; 14 positions agree with TRBD2. There are 16 residues in the CDR3. The J segment lost 6 bases and the V segment lost 5 bases, leaving 7 bases of the junction unmatched. The CDR3, as DNA: TGTGCCAGCAGTACAGGGACTAGCGGGAGTAGGGATACGCAGTATTTT. Translating gives CASSTGTSGSRDTQYF.

Written as DNA, the CDR3 is TGTGCCAGCTCCGAGTACAGCACATCCTACAATGAGCAGTTCTTC. Translation gives CASSEYSTSYNEQFF. The chain combines TRBV2 with TRBJ2-1; no reliable D call. Trimming shortened V by 8 bases and J by 1 base, and 15 bases separated the two germline ends. CDR3 length: 15 residues. CDR1 is SNHLY, CDR2 FYNNEI, per germline.

This clonotype has just a few counts. The chain carries TRBV2 and TRBJ2-6; 10 bases agree with TRBD1. This CDR3 spans 17 amino acids. V trimming: 3 bases; J trimming: 0 bases; junction bases outside the gene matches: 2. Per germline, CDR1 SNHLY and CDR2 FYNNEI. The DNA for the CDR3 is TGTGCCAGCAGTGAGGGACAGGGGATCTCTGGGGCCAACGTCCTGACTTTC. It encodes CASSEGQGISGANVLTF.

This clonotype was recorded at least ten times. V and J are TRBV7-9 and TRBJ2-1; D might be TRBD2 (5 bases). Germline V gene sequence: CDR1 SEHNR, CDR2 FQNEAQ (reference sequence). Trimming removed 2 bases from V and 7 bases from J, with 12 bases in between. The CDR3 extends over 14 amino acids. CDR3 bases: TGTGCCAGCAGCTTATGGCCAAGCGGTAATGAGCAGTTCTTC. Translated: CASSLWPSGNEQFF.

The J gene is TRBJ2-1, the V gene TRBV3-1; possibly TRBD1 for D (6 bases). This CDR3 region has 16 residues. Germline CDR1 is LGHDT and CDR2 is YNNKEL (reference sequence). V lost 4 bases, J lost 1 base, and 14 bases lay in between. The CDR3 spells CASSRRGRRSYNEQFF. The CDR3 DNA sequence: TGTGCCAGCAGCCGCAGGGGTCGGAGATCCTACAATGAGCAGTTCTTC.

This clonotype has only a few counts. The genes are TRBV12-3 or TRBV12-4 and TRBJ2-7, with a tentative D call TRBD2 (5 bases). The V end was cut by 6 bases, the J end by 1 base, with 19 bases between. The CDR3 loop spans 16 amino acids. CDR3: CASSPISTRASYEQYF. The CDR3 DNA follows: TGTGCCAGCAGCCCTATCTCTACGAGGGCTTCCTACGAGCAGTACTTC.

The gene calls are TRBV25-1 and TRBJ2-1; TRBD1 matches 7 bases. J gave up 3 bases and V 5 bases, and 7 bases lay outside the gene matches. The CDR3 sequence is 15 residues long. Germline V gives CDR1 MGHDK, CDR2 SYGVNS. The CDR3 is CASSFWAGGYNEQFF. CDR3 in DNA: TGTGCCAGCAGTTTTTGGGCAGGGGGCTACAATGAGCAGTTCTTC. Full variable domain (missing parts from reference TRBV25-1 and TRBJ2-1): EADIYQTPRYLVIGTGKKITLECSQTMGHDKMYWYQQDPGMELHLIHYSYGVNSTEKGDLSSESTVSRIRTEHFPLTLESARPSHTSQYLCASSFWAGGYNEQFFGPGTRLTVL.

This chain uses TRBV12-3 or TRBV12-4 with TRBJ1-1; 7 bases agree with TRBD1. V lost 5 bases to trimming and J lost 2 bases; unmatched junction nucleotides: 8. This CDR3 is built from 15 residues. The CDR3 here is CASSPKRDSNTEAFF. In DNA form, the CDR3 reads TGTGCCAGCAGTCCCAAGCGGGACAGCAACACTGAAGCTTTCTTT.

This clonotype has just a few counts. The V gene is TRBV28, the J gene TRBJ2-5; 8 nucleotides line up with TRBD1. Germline lookup yields CDR1 MDHEN and CDR2 SYDVKM. V trimming: 5 bases; J trimming: 5 bases; junction bases outside the gene matches: 10. This CDR3 comprises 15 residues. The CDR3 nucleotides are TGTGCCAGCAGTGAACAGGGGGAGAGGCGGGAGACCCAGTACTTC. This sequence encodes CASSEQGERRETQYF.

This clonotype has just a few counts. The rearrangement uses TRBV28 and TRBJ2-7; D is undetermined. Germline values: CDR1 MDHEN, CDR2 SYDVKM. The CDR3 covers 14 residues. V was pared by 1 base and J by 3 bases, with 10 bases between. CDR3 loop: CASSLSGVSYEQYF. The CDR3 DNA sequence: TGTGCCAGCAGTTTATCCGGAGTCAGCTACGAGCAGTACTTC.

The genes are TRBV27 and TRBJ2-1, with no clear D. V shed 2 bases and J shed 0 bases, with 11 bases lying between them. This CDR3 is 16 amino acids long. Germline values: CDR1 MNHEY, CDR2 SMNVEV (reference sequence). CDR3 amino acids: CASSLDLPTSYNEQFF. In nucleotides, the CDR3 is TGTGCCAGCAGTTTAGATTTACCCACCTCCTACAATGAGCAGTTCTTC.

This clonotype has only a few counts. This chain links TRBV12-3 or TRBV12-4 with TRBJ1-2; D call uncertain. The CDR3 runs to 13 residues. The germline V and J ends were trimmed by 6 bases and 4 bases, with 12 bases remaining between them. The CDR3 spells CASRLSGFYGYTF. The CDR3 region has the DNA TGTGCCAGCAGACTATCAGGTTTCTATGGCTACACCTTC.